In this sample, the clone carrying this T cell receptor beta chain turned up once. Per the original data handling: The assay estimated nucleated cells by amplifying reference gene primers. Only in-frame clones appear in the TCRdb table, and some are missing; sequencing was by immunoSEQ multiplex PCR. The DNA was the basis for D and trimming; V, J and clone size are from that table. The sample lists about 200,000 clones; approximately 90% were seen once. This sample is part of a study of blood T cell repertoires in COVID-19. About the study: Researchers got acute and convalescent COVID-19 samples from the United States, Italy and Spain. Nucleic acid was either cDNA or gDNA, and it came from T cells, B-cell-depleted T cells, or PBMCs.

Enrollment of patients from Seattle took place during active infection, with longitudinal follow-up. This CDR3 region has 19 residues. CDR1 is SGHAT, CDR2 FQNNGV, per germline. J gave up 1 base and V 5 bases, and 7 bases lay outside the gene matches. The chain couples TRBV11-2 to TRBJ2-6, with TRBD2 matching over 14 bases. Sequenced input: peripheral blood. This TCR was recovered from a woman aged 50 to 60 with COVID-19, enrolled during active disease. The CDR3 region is CASSPRTSGGRSGANVLTF. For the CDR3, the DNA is TGTGCCAGCAGCCCGCGGACTAGCGGGGGGCGATCTGGGGCCAACGTCCTGACTTTC.